The following is a T cell receptor (beta chain) sequence with its context. Its antigen is undetermined. This entry comes from a study of PD-1 blockade in classical Hodgkin lymphoma. Points from the study as a whole: Healthy donors were reported to have higher baseline TCR diversity than newly diagnosed patients.

V trimming: 10 bases; J trimming: 7 bases; junction bases outside the gene matches: 17. The CDR3 length is 16 residues. The germline V gene has CDR1 MGHDK and CDR2 SYGVNS. Every patient relapsed after autologous stem cell transplantation, and brentuximab vedotin exposure varied. Measured with immunoSEQ multiplex PCR; TCRdb has only the in-frame clones, and not every one. The sample yields about 100,000 clones, around four fifths seen once. This receptor was taken from a human donor with classical Hodgkin lymphoma. The chain employs TRBV25-1 and TRBJ2-5; 11 bases fit TRBD2. Source: peripheral blood mononuclear cells (PBMCs), taken at baseline. The CDR3 here is CATGGTGTSGLGTQYF. The CDR3 DNA reads as TGTGCCACAGGGGGGACCGGGACTAGCGGCCTGGGGACCCAGTACTTC.